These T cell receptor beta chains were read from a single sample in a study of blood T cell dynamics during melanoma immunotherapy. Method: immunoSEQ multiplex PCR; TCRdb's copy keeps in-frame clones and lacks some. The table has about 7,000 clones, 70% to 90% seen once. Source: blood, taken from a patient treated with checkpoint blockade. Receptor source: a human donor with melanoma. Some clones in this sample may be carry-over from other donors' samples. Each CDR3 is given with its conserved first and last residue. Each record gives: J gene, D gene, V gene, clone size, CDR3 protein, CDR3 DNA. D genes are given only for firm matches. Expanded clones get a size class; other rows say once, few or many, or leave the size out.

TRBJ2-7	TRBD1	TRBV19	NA	CASSMGQGSYEQYF	TGTGCCAGTAGTATGGGACAGGGGTCCTACGAGCAGTACTTC
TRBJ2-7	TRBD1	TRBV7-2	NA	CASSPRTGGSGEQYF	TGTGCCAGCAGCCCACGAACAGGGGGAAGTGGGGAGCAGTACTTC
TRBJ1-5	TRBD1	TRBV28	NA	CASSAGTGIHQPQHF	TGTGCCAGCAGTGCCGGGACAGGGATACATCAGCCCCAGCATTTT
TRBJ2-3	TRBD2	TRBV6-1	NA	CASKPGLATNTQYF	TGTGCCAGCAAACCGGGACTAGCGACAAATACGCAGTATTTT
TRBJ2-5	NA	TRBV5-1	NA	CASSSLTGEGGETQYF	TGCGCCAGCAGCTCGCTGACAGGGGAGGGGGGAGAGACCCAGTACTTC
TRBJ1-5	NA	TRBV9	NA	CASSVGSSQPQHF	TGTGCCAGCAGCGTAGGTTCGTCTCAGCCCCAGCATTTT
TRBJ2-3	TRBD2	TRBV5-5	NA	CASSPQREVTDTQYF	TGTGCCAGCAGCCCCCAGCGGGAGGTTACAGATACGCAGTATTTT
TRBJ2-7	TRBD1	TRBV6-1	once	CASSLSGTGAYEQYF	TGTGCCAGCAGCCTCTCCGGGACAGGGGCCTACGAGCAGTACTTC
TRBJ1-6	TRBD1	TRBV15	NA	CATSRTGADSPLHF	TGTGCCACCAGCAGAACAGGGGCGGATTCACCCCTCCACTTT
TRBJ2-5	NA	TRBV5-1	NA	CASSLAFETQYF	TGCGCCAGCAGCTTGGCCTTTGAGACCCAGTACTTC
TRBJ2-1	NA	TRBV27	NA	CASSFHNEQFF	TGTGCCAGCAGTTTCCACAATGAGCAGTTCTTC
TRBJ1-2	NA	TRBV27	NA	CASSSPRGGGYTF	TGTGCCAGCAGTTCCCCCCGGGGGGGTGGCTACACCTTC
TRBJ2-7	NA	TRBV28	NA	CASAFGGAGEQYF	TGTGCCAGCGCCTTCGGAGGGGCTGGGGAGCAGTACTTC
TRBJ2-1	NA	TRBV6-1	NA	CASSETARVRSFQIF	TGTGCCAGCAGTGAAACGGCTAGGGTGAGATCGTTTCAGATCTTC
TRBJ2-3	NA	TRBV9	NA	CASSVQTGYTDTQYF	TGTGCCAGCAGCGTTCAGACAGGATACACAGATACGCAGTATTTT
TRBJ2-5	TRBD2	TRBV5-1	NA	CASSLGLAGAEGAQYF	TGCGCCAGCAGCCTCGGACTAGCGGGGGCCGAAGGGGCCCAGTACTTC
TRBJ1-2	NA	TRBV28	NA	CASAGTYYGYTF	TGTGCCAGCGCGGGGACGTACTATGGCTACACCTTC
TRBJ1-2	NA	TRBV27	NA	CASSLRETDSYGYTF	TGTGCCAGCAGTTTAAGAGAGACAGACTCCTATGGCTACACCTTC
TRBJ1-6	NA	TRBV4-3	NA	CASSQEQGPNSPLHF	TGCGCCAGCAGCCAAGAGCAGGGGCCTAATTCACCCCTCCACTTT
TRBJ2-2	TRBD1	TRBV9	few	CASSVLQGQTDTGELFF	TGTGCCAGCAGCGTCCTGCAGGGACAGACGGACACCGGGGAGCTGTTTTTT
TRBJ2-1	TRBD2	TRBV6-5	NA	CASGRETNEQFF	TGTGCCAGCGGGCGGGAGACGAATGAGCAGTTCTTC
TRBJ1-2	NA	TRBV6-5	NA	CACYNYGYTF	TGTGCCTGCTACAACTATGGCTACACCTTC
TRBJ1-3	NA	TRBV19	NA	CASSINSGNTIYF	TGTGCCAGTAGTATCAACTCTGGAAACACCATATATTTT
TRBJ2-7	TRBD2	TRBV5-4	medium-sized	CASSLEREYEQYF	TGTGCCAGCAGCTTAGAGCGGGAATACGAGCAGTACTTC
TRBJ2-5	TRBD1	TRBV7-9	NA	CASSRVTGGETQYF	TGTGCCAGCAGCAGAGTGACAGGGGGGGAGACCCAGTACTTC
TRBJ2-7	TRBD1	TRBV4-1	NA	CASSQEGQGIREQYF	TGCGCCAGCAGCCAAGAAGGACAGGGGATTCGCGAGCAGTACTTC
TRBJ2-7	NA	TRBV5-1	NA	CASSFGRGQSYEQYF	TGCGCCAGCAGCTTTGGCCGCGGACAGAGCTACGAGCAGTACTTC
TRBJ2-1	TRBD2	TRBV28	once	CASSSTSGSRAYNEQFF	TGTGCCAGCAGTTCCACTAGCGGGAGTCGCGCCTACAATGAGCAGTTCTTC
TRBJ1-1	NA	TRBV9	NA	CASRLIGMNTEAFF	TGTGCCAGCCGGCTCATCGGGATGAACACTGAAGCTTTCTTT
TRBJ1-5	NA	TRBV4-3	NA	CASSQDGGANQPQHF	TGCGCCAGCAGCCAAGATGGAGGTGCCAATCAGCCCCAGCATTTT
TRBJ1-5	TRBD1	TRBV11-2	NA	CASSSQGAYSNQPQHF	TGTGCCAGCAGTTCCCAGGGGGCATATAGCAATCAGCCCCAGCATTTT
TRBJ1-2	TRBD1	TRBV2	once	CASSDALGGTINYGYTF	TGTGCCAGCAGTGACGCGTTAGGGGGCACTATTAACTATGGCTACACCTTC
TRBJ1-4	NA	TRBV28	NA	CASSDSGNEKLFF	TGTGCCAGCAGTGACTCAGGGAATGAAAAACTGTTTTTT
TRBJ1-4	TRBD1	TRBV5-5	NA	CASSFPAGGNEKLFF	TGTGCCAGCAGCTTTCCGGCAGGGGGGAATGAAAAACTGTTTTTT
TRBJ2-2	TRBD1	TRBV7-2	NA	CAGRQGRGTGELFF	TGTGCCGGAAGACAGGGCCGGGGCACCGGGGAGCTGTTTTTT
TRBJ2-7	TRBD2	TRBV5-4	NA	CASSLVAGLAGGDEQYF	TGTGCCAGCAGCTTGGTAGCGGGACTAGCGGGGGGCGACGAGCAGTACTTC
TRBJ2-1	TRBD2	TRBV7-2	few	CASTVGLAGGGEQFF	TGTGCCAGCACGGTGGGACTAGCGGGAGGCGGCGAGCAGTTCTTC